This T cell receptor (beta chain) was sequenced in a study of blood T cell repertoires in COVID-19. About the research overall: PBMCs, B-cell-depleted T cells, or T cells provided the cDNA or gDNA that made up the material.

Germline CDR1 and CDR2: MNHEY and SMNVEV (reference sequence). This CDR3 is 16 amino acids long. V shed 5 bases and J shed 1 base, with 14 bases lying between them. As processed by the authors: Estimated nucleated cell counts came from reference gene primer amplification. Sequencing used immunoSEQ multiplex PCR; TCRdb keeps in-frame clones, though not all of them. That table furnishes V, J and clone size, whereas the DNA furnished D and trimming. The table lists 60,000 or so clones, approximately 90% of them singletons. The source is a woman aged 55-70 years with active COVID-19. Sample: peripheral blood. The V call is TRBV27, the J call TRBJ2-2, with TRBD2 as a possible D gene (5 bases). The DNA for the CDR3 is TGTGCCAGCAGTCGCCGGGGAGCGGTGAACACCGGGGAGCTGTTTTTT. Residues: CASSRRGAVNTGELFF.